These 11 T cell receptor beta chains came from one sample sequenced in a study of blood T cell repertoires in COVID-19. Only in-frame clones appear in the TCRdb table, and some are missing; sequencing was by immunoSEQ multiplex PCR. The sample shows more than 200,000 clones, just under 90% of them seen only once. Input material: PBMCs or T cells enriched from blood (not recorded which). These receptors all stem from a young woman with acute COVID-19.

V gene TRBV28 combines with J gene TRBJ2-1; 12 bases agree with TRBD1. Trimming cost V 6 bases and J 7 bases; bases outside gene matches: 7. The CDR3 is 15 residues long. CDR1 is MDHEN, CDR2 SYDVKM, per germline. CDR3 residues: CASRLPGQGANEQFF. The CDR3 region has the DNA TGTGCCAGCAGACTCCCGGGACAGGGGGCTAATGAGCAGTTCTTC.

The rearrangement links TRBV15 to TRBJ2-7; D unclear. Germline CDR1 LNHNV, CDR2 YYDKDF (reference sequence). Trimming removed 0 bases at V and 6 bases at J, with 15 bases between. The CDR3 sequence is 15 residues long. This CDR3 is CATSREEATTAEQYF. The DNA for the CDR3 is TGTGCCACCAGCAGAGAAGAAGCTACTACCGCCGAGCAGTACTTC.

This clone has just one count. The chain carries TRBV6-5 and TRBJ2-5; 9 nucleotides align to TRBD1. The CDR3 is 15 residues long. The germline V gene has CDR1 MNHEY and CDR2 SVGAGI. V was pared by 4 bases and J by 1 base, with 4 bases of the junction left unmatched. CDR3 DNA: TGTGCCAGCAGTTCGACAGGGGGTACCCAAGAGACCCAGTACTTC. This codes for CASSSTGGTQETQYF.

A single count supports this clone. This chain connects TRBV28 to TRBJ1-6, with D maybe TRBD1 (5 bases). From germline, CDR1 is MDHEN and CDR2 SYDVKM. V lost 4 bases and J lost 8, with 18 bases in between. The length of the CDR3 is 16 residues. Here the CDR3 DNA reads TGTGCCAGCAGTTCTCCCGGGACTCCGGGTTATTCACCCCTCCACTTT. Its translation is CASSSPGTPGYSPLHF.

This clone turned up a few times. This chain connects TRBV7-2 to TRBJ2-5, with TRBD2 matching 7 bases. Losses at the gene ends were 4 bases for V and 2 bases for J; bases not matched to a gene: 4. The germline gives CDR1 SGHTA, CDR2 FQGNSA. CDR3 size: 14 residues. This chain's CDR3 is CASSWPGLQETQYF. CDR3 nucleotides: TGTGCCAGCAGCTGGCCGGGACTACAAGAGACCCAGTACTTC. The full variable domain, completed using reference TRBV7-2 and TRBJ2-5, is GAGVSQSPSNKVTEKGKDVELRCDPISGHTALYWYRQSLGQGLEFLIYFQGNSAPDKSGLPSDRFSAERTGGSVSTLTIQRTQQEDSAVYLCASSWPGLQETQYFGPGTRLLVL.

The rearrangement uses TRBV28 and TRBJ1-2; 7 bases align to TRBD1. V gave up 7 bases and J gave up 5 bases; unmatched junction bases: 1. The CDR3 is made up of 11 amino acids. Looked up from germline, CDR1 is MDHEN and CDR2 is SYDVKM. In nucleotides, the CDR3 is TGTGCCAGCAACAGGGGATATGGCTACACCTTC. Amino acids: CASNRGYGYTF.

The rearrangement joins TRBV5-1 to TRBJ2-3, with TRBD2 matching 13 bases. V lost 4 bases and J lost 5; bases outside the gene matches: 7. The germline V gene has CDR1 SGHRS and CDR2 YFSETQ. The CDR3 has 16 residues. The CDR3 DNA reads as TGCGCCAGCAGCCATCGACTAGCGGGGGGTCTAGATACGCAGTATTTT. Translating it yields CASSHRLAGGLDTQYF.

The chain couples TRBV30 to TRBJ1-5, with 7 bases lining up with TRBD1. V was pared by 3 bases and J by 2 bases, with 10 bases of the junction left unmatched. Germline V gene sequence: CDR1 GTSNPN, CDR2 SVGIG (reference sequence). The CDR3 sequence is 16 residues long. The CDR3 spells CAWSPGWTGGNQPQHF. DNA for the CDR3: TGTGCCTGGAGCCCAGGGTGGACAGGAGGCAATCAGCCCCAGCATTTT.

The V and J genes are TRBV16 and TRBJ2-3; 8 nucleotides align to TRBD2. Germline-derived CDR1 and CDR2 are KGHSY and FQNENV. With V trimmed by 3 bases and J by 3 bases, 11 bases remained unmatched. The CDR3 sequence is 17 residues long. CDR3 in DNA: TGTGCCAGCAGCCACCGCCGTGGGGGACTAGGAACAGATACGCAGTATTTT. Translation: CASSHRRGGLGTDTQYF.

The J gene is TRBJ2-7, the V gene TRBV7-2, with 9 bases matching TRBD1. CDR1 SGHTA and CDR2 FQGNSA come from the germline V gene. There are 13 residues in the CDR3. The V and J ends lost 8 bases and 5 bases, in that order; junction bases with no gene match: 7. Here the CDR3 DNA reads TGTGCCAGCCGCTGGACAGGGGTTGACGAGCAGTACTTC. This codes for CASRWTGVDEQYF.

The chain recombines TRBV30 with TRBJ1-1, with a possible D match to TRBD1 (6 bases). Germline lookup yields CDR1 GTSNPN and CDR2 SVGIG (reference sequence). The CDR3 extends over 13 amino acids. V gave up 4 bases and J gave up 5 bases, with 14 bases separating them. This CDR3 is CAWKGRGKTEAFF. DNA of the CDR3: TGTGCCTGGAAAGGGAGGGGGAAGACTGAAGCTTTCTTT.